This entry is about one T cell receptor (beta chain). Its antigen is undetermined. These data originate in a study of OX40 agonist ivuxolimab in advanced cancers. Turning to the study itself: Averaging about 60 years in age, with a range of 23 to 79, the cohort was around 83% male.

Here immunoSEQ multiplex PCR was the method, and the copy in TCRdb shows in-frame clones only, minus some. The sample holds over 40,000 clones, around 85% seen once. Trimming stripped 0 bases from V and 5 bases from J, with 13 bases between. Germline V lookup: CDR1 SGDLS, CDR2 YYNGEE. CDR3 length equals 15 residues. Study results and limitations: In general, CD8+ T cells held more expanded clones than CD4+ did, on average.

The sequenced sample was CD4+ or CD8+ T cells sorted from blood, obtained in a trial of the OX40 agonist ivuxolimab. J is TRBJ2-3 and V is TRBV9, with D maybe TRBD2 (5 bases). This receptor was identified in an adult with an advanced solid tumor such as melanoma, head and neck, liver or kidney cancer. CDR3 loop: CASSVVGSWVDTQYF. As DNA, the CDR3 is TGTGCCAGCAGCGTAGTTGGGAGTTGGGTAGATACGCAGTATTTT.